The 11 T cell receptor beta chains below come from one sample, sequenced in a study of cytomegalovirus exposure and HLA in healthy donors. PCR employed 60 Vbeta and 13 Jbeta primers. Only in-frame clones appear in the TCRdb table, and some are missing; sequencing was by immunoSEQ multiplex PCR. The table records hundreds of thousands of clones, approximately 84% of them present only once. What was sequenced was PBMCs. These receptors were obtained from a woman between 35 and 50 years old in good health and CMV-seronegative.

The J gene is TRBJ1-1, the V gene TRBV11-2; 10 nucleotides agree with TRBD1. The CDR3 is made up of 15 amino acids. With V trimmed by 4 bases and J by 4 bases, 6 bases remained unmatched. Germline CDR1 and CDR2: SGHAT and FQNNGV. The CDR3 DNA is TGTGCCAGCAGCTCGCCGGGACAGGGGTTCACTGAAGCTTTCTTT. Its translation: CASSSPGQGFTEAFF.

This chain uses TRBV5-1 with TRBJ2-3; the D gene is possibly TRBD1 (5 bases). This CDR3 has 16 amino acids. In germline, CDR1 is SGHRS, CDR2 YFSETQ. Trimming cost V 0 bases and J 1 base, with 12 bases left between them. CDR3 nucleotides: TGCGCCAGCAGCTTGGGGCCCAGCAGGGGCACAGATACGCAGTATTTT. It specifies CASSLGPSRGTDTQYF.

The genes are TRBV2 and TRBJ1-1, with TRBD1 as a possible D gene (6 bases). The CDR3 has 13 amino acids. V was trimmed by 4 bases and J by 10 bases, leaving 16 bases between them. Germline CDR1 is SNHLY and CDR2 is FYNNEI. The CDR3 loop reads CASSAGTPRGAFF. CDR3 bases: TGTGCCAGCAGTGCTGGGACACCCCGGGGAGCTTTCTTT.

The chain carries TRBV18 and TRBJ1-3; the D gene is possibly TRBD1 (6 bases). Germline CDR1 KGHSH, CDR2 LQKENI. Trimming removed 2 bases at V and 4 bases at J, with 15 bases between. This CDR3 is built from 16 residues. The DNA of the CDR3 is TGTGCCAGCTCACCAGAGTTCGGGGGGCGAGGAAACACCATATATTTT. Protein sequence: CASSPEFGGRGNTIYF.

The rearrangement uses TRBV10-3 and TRBJ2-7; 12 bases line up with TRBD1. Per germline, CDR1 ENHRY and CDR2 SYGVKD. Unmatched junction bases numbered 9, after V lost 8 bases and J lost 7 bases. This CDR3 comprises 14 residues. Here the CDR3 reads CAILVGQGAKEQYF. CDR3 bases: TGTGCCATCTTGGTGGGACAGGGGGCAAAAGAGCAGTACTTC.

The chain has TRBV15 and TRBJ1-2; no clear D. This CDR3 spans 15 amino acids. V gave up 0 bases and J gave up 8 bases, with 16 bases separating them. Germline CDR1 reads LNHNV; CDR2 reads YYDKDF (reference sequence). The CDR3 sequence is CATSRDRVGGRGYTF. As DNA, the CDR3 is TGTGCCACCAGCAGAGATCGGGTCGGAGGGCGCGGCTACACCTTC.

The rearrangement links TRBV11-3 to TRBJ2-7; TRBD1 matches at 9 bases. J was trimmed by 2 bases and V by 1 base; bases with no gene match: 12. The CDR3 loop spans 18 amino acids. CDR1 and CDR2 from the germline V gene are SGHNT and YENEEA. CDR3 bases: TGTGCCAGCAGCTTAGGCCCCACCGGGACAGGGAGTCCCTACGAGCAGTACTTC. Residues: CASSLGPTGTGSPYEQYF.

The count of this clone is one. V and J are TRBV7-2 and TRBJ2-5; D is uncertain. This CDR3 is 14 amino acids long. CDR1 and CDR2 (germline): SGHTA, FQGNSA. V lost 6 bases and J lost 3, with 14 bases in between. The chain's CDR3 is CASSLRWAEETQYF. CDR3 DNA: TGTGCCAGCAGTTTACGCTGGGCCGAAGAGACCCAGTACTTC.

Of note for this clone: Other DNA sequences in the sample encode the same CDR3. The chain employs TRBV7-9 and TRBJ1-2; 9 bases are a match to TRBD1. V shed 4 bases and J 8 bases; nucleotides not matched to a gene: 5. This CDR3 comprises 13 residues. Germline CDR1 SEHNR, CDR2 FQNEAQ (reference sequence). The CDR3: CASSYRDRVGYTF. DNA for the CDR3: TGTGCCAGCAGCTACCGGGACAGGGTAGGCTACACCTTC.

The chain carries TRBV5-5 and TRBJ1-2; D gene unclear. The V and J ends lost 5 bases and 2 bases respectively, with 10 bases between them. Germline V CDR1 and CDR2: SGHKS, YYEKEE (reference sequence). The CDR3 contains 13 residues. The DNA of the CDR3 is TGTGCCAGCAGTCATACAGAGAACTATGGCTACACCTTC. Translating gives CASSHTENYGYTF.

This chain joins TRBV5-5 and TRBJ2-2, with a weak D call TRBD2 (7 bases). Germline CDR1 SGHKS, CDR2 YYEKEE (reference sequence). This CDR3 has 16 amino acids. Trimming took 5 bases from V and 5 from J, leaving 19 bases between them. In DNA form, the CDR3 reads TGTGCCAGCAGTCACCCCCGGGGGGCGAGTACCGGGGAGCTGTTTTTT. Its protein is CASSHPRGASTGELFF.